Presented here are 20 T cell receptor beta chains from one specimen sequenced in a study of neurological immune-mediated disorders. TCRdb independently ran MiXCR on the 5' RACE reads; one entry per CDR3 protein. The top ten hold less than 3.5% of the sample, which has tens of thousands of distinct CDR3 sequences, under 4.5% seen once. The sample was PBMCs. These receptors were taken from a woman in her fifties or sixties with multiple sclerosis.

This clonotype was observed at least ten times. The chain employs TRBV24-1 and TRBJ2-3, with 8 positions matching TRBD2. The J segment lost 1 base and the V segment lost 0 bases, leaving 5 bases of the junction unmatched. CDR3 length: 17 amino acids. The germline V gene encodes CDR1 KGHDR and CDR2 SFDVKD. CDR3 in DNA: TGTGCCACCAGTGATTTGAGTAGCGGGGCCCGCACAGATACGCAGTATTTT. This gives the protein CATSDLSSGARTDTQYF.

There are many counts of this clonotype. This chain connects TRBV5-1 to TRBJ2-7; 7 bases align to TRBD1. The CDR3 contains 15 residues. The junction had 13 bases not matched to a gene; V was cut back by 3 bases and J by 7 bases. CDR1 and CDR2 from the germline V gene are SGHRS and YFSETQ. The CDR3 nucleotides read TGCGCCAGCAGCTGGGGAGACAGGGTTCCCTTTGAGCAGTACTTC. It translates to CASSWGDRVPFEQYF.

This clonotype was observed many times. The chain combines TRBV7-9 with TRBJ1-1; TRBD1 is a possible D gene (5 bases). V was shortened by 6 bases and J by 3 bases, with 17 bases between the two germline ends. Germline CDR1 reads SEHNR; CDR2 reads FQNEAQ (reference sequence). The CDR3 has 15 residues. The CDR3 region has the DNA TGTGCCAGCAGTCGCGTGGGGGGGGGATACACTGAAGCTTTCTTT. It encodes CASSRVGGGYTEAFF.

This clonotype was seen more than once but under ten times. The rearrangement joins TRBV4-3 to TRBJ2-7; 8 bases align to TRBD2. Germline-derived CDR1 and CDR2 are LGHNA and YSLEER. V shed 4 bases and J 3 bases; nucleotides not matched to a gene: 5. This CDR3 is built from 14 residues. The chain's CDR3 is CASSRYRGGYEQYF. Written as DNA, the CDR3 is TGCGCCAGCAGCCGATACCGGGGGGGCTACGAGCAGTACTTC.

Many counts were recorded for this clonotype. CDR3 DNA: TGCAGTGCTAGGCCGGGACTAGCGGGGGGCAGCTCCTACGAGCAGTACTTC. Translating gives CSARPGLAGGSSYEQYF. The V gene is TRBV20-1, the J gene TRBJ2-7; 15 bases map to TRBD2. Per germline, CDR1 DFQATT and CDR2 SNEGSKA (reference sequence). V dropped 3 bases and J dropped 0; count of bases not matched to a gene: 6. There are 17 residues in the CDR3.

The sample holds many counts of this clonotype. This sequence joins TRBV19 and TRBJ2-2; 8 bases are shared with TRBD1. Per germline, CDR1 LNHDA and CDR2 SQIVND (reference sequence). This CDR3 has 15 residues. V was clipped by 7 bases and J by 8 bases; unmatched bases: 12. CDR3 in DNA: TGTGCCAGTATGAGGGACAGGATTGCGTCGGGGGAGCTGTTTTTT. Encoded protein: CASMRDRIASGELFF.

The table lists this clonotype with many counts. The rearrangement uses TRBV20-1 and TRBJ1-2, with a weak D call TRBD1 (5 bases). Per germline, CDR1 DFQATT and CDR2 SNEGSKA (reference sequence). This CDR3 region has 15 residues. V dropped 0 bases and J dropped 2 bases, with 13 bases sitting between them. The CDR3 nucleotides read TGCAGTGCTAGAGATATACGGGGGGAGAACTATGGCTACACCTTC. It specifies CSARDIRGENYGYTF.

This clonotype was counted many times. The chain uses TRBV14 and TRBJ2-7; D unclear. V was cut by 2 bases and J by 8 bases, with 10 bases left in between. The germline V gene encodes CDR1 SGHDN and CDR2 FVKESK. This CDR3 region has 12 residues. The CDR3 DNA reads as TGTGCCAGCAGCCAACAGTCAAGGAAGCAGTACTTC. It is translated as CASSQQSRKQYF. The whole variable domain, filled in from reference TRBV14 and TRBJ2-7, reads EAGVTQFPSHSVIEKGQTVTLRCDPISGHDNLYWYRRVMGKEIKFLLHFVKESKQDESGMPNNRFLAERTGGTYSTLKVQPAELEDSGVYFCASSQQSRKQYFGPGTRLTVT.

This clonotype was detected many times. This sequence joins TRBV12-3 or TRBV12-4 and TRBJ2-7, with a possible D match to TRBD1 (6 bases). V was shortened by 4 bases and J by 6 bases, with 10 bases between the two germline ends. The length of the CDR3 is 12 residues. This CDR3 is CASSSGTPEQYF. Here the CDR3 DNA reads TGTGCCAGCAGTTCCGGGACACCCGAGCAGTACTTC.

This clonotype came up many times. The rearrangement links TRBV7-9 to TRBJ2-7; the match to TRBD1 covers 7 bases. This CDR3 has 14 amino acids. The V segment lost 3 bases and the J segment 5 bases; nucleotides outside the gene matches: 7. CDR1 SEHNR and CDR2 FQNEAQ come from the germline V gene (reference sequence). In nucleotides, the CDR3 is TGTGCCAGCAGCTTTGGGACAGCCCTCCACGAGCAGTACTTC. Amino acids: CASSFGTALHEQYF.

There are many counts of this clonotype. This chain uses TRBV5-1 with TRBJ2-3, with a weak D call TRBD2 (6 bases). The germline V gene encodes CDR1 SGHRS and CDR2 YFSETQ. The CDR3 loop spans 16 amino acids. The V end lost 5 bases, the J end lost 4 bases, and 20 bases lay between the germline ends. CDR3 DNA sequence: TGCGCCAGCAGGGGCGGGGCCTTCCATCAAGCAGATACGCAGTATTTT. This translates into CASRGGAFHQADTQYF.

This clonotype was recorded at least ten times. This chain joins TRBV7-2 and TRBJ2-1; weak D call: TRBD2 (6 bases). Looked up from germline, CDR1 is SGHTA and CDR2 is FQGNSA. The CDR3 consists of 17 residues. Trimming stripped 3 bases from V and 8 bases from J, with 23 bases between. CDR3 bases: TGTGCCAGCAGCTTCCCGGGGCTCCGGGGGATCGGGGATGAGCAGTTCTTC. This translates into CASSFPGLRGIGDEQFF.

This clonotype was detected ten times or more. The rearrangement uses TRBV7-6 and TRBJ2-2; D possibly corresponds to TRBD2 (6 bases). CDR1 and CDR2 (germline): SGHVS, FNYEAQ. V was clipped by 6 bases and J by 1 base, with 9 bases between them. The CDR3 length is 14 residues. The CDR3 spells CASRLGGNTGELFF. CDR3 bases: TGTGCCAGCAGACTCGGGGGGAACACCGGGGAGCTGTTTTTT.

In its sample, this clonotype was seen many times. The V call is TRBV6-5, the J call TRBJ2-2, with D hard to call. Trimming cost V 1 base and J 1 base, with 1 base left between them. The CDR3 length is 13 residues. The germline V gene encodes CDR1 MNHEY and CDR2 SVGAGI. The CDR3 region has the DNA TGTGCCAGCAGTTACTTGAACACCGGGGAGCTGTTTTTT. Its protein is CASSYLNTGELFF.

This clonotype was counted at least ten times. The CDR3 DNA is TGCGCCAGCAGTGAGTCTGGGGCCTACGAGCAGTACTTC. Amino acids: CASSESGAYEQYF. The rearrangement joins TRBV10-1 to TRBJ2-7; D call uncertain. There are 13 residues in the CDR3. In germline, CDR1 is WNHNN, CDR2 SYGVQD (reference sequence). Trimming removed 0 bases from V and 2 bases from J, with 5 bases in between.

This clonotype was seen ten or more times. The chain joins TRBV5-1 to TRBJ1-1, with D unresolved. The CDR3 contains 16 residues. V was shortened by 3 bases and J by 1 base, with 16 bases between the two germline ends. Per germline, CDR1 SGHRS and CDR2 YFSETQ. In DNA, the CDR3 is TGCGCCAGCAGCTCCTCGGGCCACCCGGGGAACACTGAAGCTTTCTTT. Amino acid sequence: CASSSSGHPGNTEAFF.

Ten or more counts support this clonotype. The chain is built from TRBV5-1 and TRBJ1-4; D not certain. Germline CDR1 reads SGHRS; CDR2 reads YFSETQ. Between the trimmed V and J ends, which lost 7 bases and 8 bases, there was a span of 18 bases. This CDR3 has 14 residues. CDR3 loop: CASSQVGIREKLFF. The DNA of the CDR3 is TGCGCCAGCTCCCAGGTGGGGATTCGAGAAAAACTGTTTTTT. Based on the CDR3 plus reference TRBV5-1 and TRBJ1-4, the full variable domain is KAGVTQTPRYLIKTRGQQVTLSCSPISGHRSVSWYQQTPGQGLQFLFEYFSETQRNKGNFPGRFSGRQFSNSRSEMNVSTLELGDSALYLCASSQVGIREKLFFGSGTQLSVL.

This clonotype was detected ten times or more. The CDR3 DNA is TGTGCCAGCAGTTTATCGGTAGGGGAGTACAATGAGCAGTTCTTC. Translated, it gives CASSLSVGEYNEQFF. This chain joins TRBV27 and TRBJ2-1; D tentatively reads TRBD1 or TRBD2 (5 bases each). This CDR3 comprises 15 residues. CDR1 is MNHEY and CDR2 is SMNVEV in the germline V gene (reference sequence). With 0 bases removed from V and 4 bases from J, the gap between germline ends came to 10 bases.

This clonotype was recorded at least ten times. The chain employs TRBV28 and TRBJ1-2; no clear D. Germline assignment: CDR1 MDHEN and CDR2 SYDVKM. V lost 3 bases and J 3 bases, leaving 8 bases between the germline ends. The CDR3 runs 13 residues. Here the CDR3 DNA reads TGTGCCAGCAGTTTTTCGGCGTACTATGGCTACACCTTC. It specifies CASSFSAYYGYTF.

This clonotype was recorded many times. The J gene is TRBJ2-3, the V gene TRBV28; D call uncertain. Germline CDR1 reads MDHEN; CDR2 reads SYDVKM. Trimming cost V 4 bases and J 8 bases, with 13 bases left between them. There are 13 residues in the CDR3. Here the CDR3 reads CASSSGPPGTQYF. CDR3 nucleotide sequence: TGTGCCAGCAGTTCTGGGCCCCCGGGTACGCAGTATTTT.